Listed below are T cell receptor beta chains from one sample, sequenced in a study of blood T cell repertoires in COVID-19. Profiled with immunoSEQ multiplex PCR; TCRdb holds only in-frame clones, not every one. The data contain 300,000 to 400,000 clones, about 86% of them seen just once; the ten biggest clones take up around 3%. The sequenced sample was peripheral blood. These receptors were collected from a man aged 30 to 45 with active or convalescent COVID-19. The conserved cysteine and the conserved F or W are not part of the CDR3 here. A D gene is named only where the DNA matches it firmly.

>TRBV28|TRBD1|TRBJ2-7|12
ASTIGRDRYEQY
>TRBV6-2/TRBV6-3|.|TRBJ2-2|12
ASSYSSDTGELF
>TRBV24-1|TRBD1|TRBJ1-1|14
ATRSGQGARGTEAF
>TRBV9|.|TRBJ2-7|14
ASSAQAGQFSYEQY
>TRBV21-1|.|TRBJ2-3|15
ARPRDSAGLRTDTQY
>TRBV28|TRBD2|TRBJ2-1|16
ASRRGGATGAIINEQF
>TRBV10-3|TRBD1|TRBJ1-5|11
AISASDRGLQH
>TRBV6-2/TRBV6-3|.|TRBJ1-5|13
ASSYSGRVNQPQH
>TRBV2|TRBD1|TRBJ1-5|12
ASSDQGAGQPQH
>TRBV30|.|TRBJ2-7|9
ASGRVYEQY
>TRBV6-5|.|TRBJ1-5|9
ASASNHAGH
>TRBV18|TRBD1|TRBJ1-2|13
ASSPQGQGVEGYT
>TRBV9|TRBD2|TRBJ2-1|13
ASSPRAGGANEQF
>TRBV28|.|TRBJ2-1|13
ASASPGSSYNEQF
>TRBV28|.|TRBJ2-3|13
ASSPGQRPTDTQY
>TRBV10-3|TRBD1|TRBJ2-7|12
AISEQGVRGEQY
>TRBV2|TRBD1|TRBJ2-6|15
AIAGTGKTSGANVLT
>TRBV5-4|.|TRBJ2-5|12
ASSPVSEEETQY
>TRBV19|TRBD1|TRBJ1-5|13
ASSIEGADRQPQH
>TRBV7-2|TRBD1|TRBJ1-2|13
ASSLAPGQLYGYT
>TRBV28|TRBD1|TRBJ1-4|11
ASGTGGDEKLF
>TRBV5-4|TRBD1|TRBJ2-7|13
ASSSRQGRDYEQY
>TRBV3-1/TRBV3-2|TRBD2|TRBJ2-7|9
ASRGVYEQY
>TRBV6-5|TRBD1|TRBJ2-7|12
ASRGQGSSYEQY
>TRBV9|.|TRBJ2-3|13
ASSVGPGSTDTQY
>TRBV27|.|TRBJ2-3|12
ASSLFLDTDTQY
>TRBV18|TRBD2|TRBJ2-7|12
ASSFSGVPYEQY
>TRBV2|TRBD2|TRBJ2-7|13
ASSARDYFRRQQY
>TRBV7-9|TRBD2|TRBJ2-3|13
ASSTTSGSADTQY
>TRBV3-1/TRBV3-2|.|TRBJ1-4|14
ASSQGHTEGNEKLF
>TRBV4-3|.|TRBJ2-4|13
ASSQVMSTEDIQY
>TRBV6-6|.|TRBJ1-2|11
ASSYDRYDGYT
>TRBV30|.|TRBJ1-2|9
ALEGSIGYT
>TRBV19|.|TRBJ1-1|12
ASSIGDMNTEAF
>TRBV12-3/TRBV12-4|.|TRBJ2-1|11
ASSFPASGEQF
>TRBV27|TRBD2|TRBJ2-7|12
ASHPLTSAYEQY
>TRBV3-1/TRBV3-2|.|TRBJ1-5|13
ASSLGSGVWQPQH
>TRBV11-2|TRBD2|TRBJ2-7|17
ASSLGSLAGGPIHYEQY
>TRBV9|TRBD1|TRBJ2-3|13
ASSGGTGGTDTQY
>TRBV11-2|TRBD2|TRBJ2-7|13
ASSLGSGRIGEQY
>TRBV29-1|TRBD1|TRBJ1-1|12
SGQGGQGWTEAF
>TRBV18|.|TRBJ2-2|12
ASGDWTNTGELF
>TRBV2|TRBD1|TRBJ1-4|11
ASSEGDRGKLF
>TRBV3-1/TRBV3-2|TRBD2|TRBJ2-2|13
ASTGLAANTGELF
>TRBV7-2|.|TRBJ1-6|12
ASSLVHGNSPPH
>TRBV3-1/TRBV3-2|.|TRBJ1-1|12
ASSQATEGTEAF
>TRBV28|.|TRBJ2-3|14
ASTEASRVETDTQY
>TRBV6-5|.|TRBJ1-2|12
ASTLQGTNYGYT
>TRBV5-6|TRBD1|TRBJ1-5|13
ASSFRGGADQPQH
>TRBV9|TRBD1|TRBJ1-2|16
ASSGPVKGQRIRYGYT
>TRBV6-2/TRBV6-3|.|TRBJ2-7|13
ASSPTGTRGHEQY
>TRBV7-3|.|TRBJ1-1|12
ASSSPGLRTEAF
>TRBV11-3|TRBD2|TRBJ2-5|13
ASSILAGGLETQY
>TRBV15|.|TRBJ2-6|11
ATSRERINVLT
>TRBV5-1|.|TRBJ1-6|13
ASSLAGVTLSPLH